The 22 T cell receptor beta chains below were found in one sample sequenced in a study. One entry per CDR3 protein, called by TCRdb with MiXCR from the RT-PCR reads. Of fewer than 800,000 distinct CDR3 sequences in the sample, approximately 15% were seen once. The sample comprised memory CD4+ T cells from blood. Receptor source: a female donor in good health, serving as a healthy control.

The chain uses TRBV9 and TRBJ1-3, with D tentatively TRBD1 (5 bases). Germline CDR1 and CDR2: SGDLS and YYNGEE. This CDR3 region has 15 residues. Trimming removed 4 bases at V and 1 base at J, with 12 bases between. CDR3 protein: CASSSRDGSGNTIYF. CDR3 DNA sequence: TGTGCCAGCAGCAGCCGGGACGGATCTGGAAACACCATATATTTT.

The chain combines TRBV7-9 with TRBJ2-7; D perhaps matches TRBD1 (5 bases). The CDR3 extends over 14 amino acids. In germline, CDR1 is SEHNR, CDR2 FQNEAQ (reference sequence). Trimming removed 5 bases from V and 4 bases from J, with 15 bases in between. The CDR3 sequence: CASSLTYGAYEQYF. Here the CDR3 DNA reads TGTGCCAGCAGCCTGACCTATGGGGCATACGAGCAGTACTTC.

At least ten counts were recorded for this clonotype. The chain is built from TRBV27 and TRBJ2-7; D is perhaps TRBD2 (6 bases). CDR1 is MNHEY, CDR2 SMNVEV, per germline (reference sequence). The CDR3 spans 13 residues. The V and J ends lost 1 base and 4 bases respectively, with 8 bases between them. The CDR3: CASSLLGRYEQYF. The CDR3 DNA reads TGTGCCAGCAGTTTATTAGGGAGGTACGAGCAGTACTTC.

This clonotype came up many times. CDR3 region: CASGLGRGLHSNQPQHF. The CDR3 DNA is TGTGCCAGCGGCCTGGGTAGGGGCCTCCATAGCAATCAGCCCCAGCATTTT. This chain uses TRBV28 with TRBJ1-5; weak D call: TRBD1 (5 bases). The CDR3 covers 17 residues. CDR1 MDHEN and CDR2 SYDVKM come from the germline V gene. V was shortened by 8 bases and J by 0 bases, with 20 bases between the two germline ends.

This clonotype was seen repeatedly, ten times or more. This rearrangement joins TRBV27 to TRBJ2-7; 11 nucleotides align to TRBD2. Germline CDR1 MNHEY, CDR2 SMNVEV (reference sequence). This CDR3 region has 15 residues. J gave up 0 bases and V 5 bases, and 3 bases lay outside the gene matches. The CDR3 here is CASSTLAGGSYEQYF. CDR3 bases: TGTGCCAGCAGTACCCTAGCGGGGGGCTCCTACGAGCAGTACTTC.

The rearrangement links TRBV20-1 to TRBJ2-1; D is uncertain. The V and J ends lost 7 bases and 4 bases respectively, with 17 bases between them. Germline loops: CDR1 DFQATT, CDR2 SNEGSKA (reference sequence). This CDR3 region has 14 residues. CDR3 coding DNA: TGCAGTGTTCGACGAATGCCGGATTACAATGAGCAGTTCTTC. It yields the protein CSVRRMPDYNEQFF.

The DNA for the CDR3 is TGTGCCAGCAGCTCCGGGTGGCCTGAGGGGTACGAGCAGTACTTC. Its translation: CASSSGWPEGYEQYF. V gene TRBV3-1 combines with J gene TRBJ2-7; either TRBD1 or TRBD2 may supply D (5 bases each). CDR3 size: 15 residues. The V end was cut by 5 bases, the J end by 4 bases, with 18 bases between. Per germline, CDR1 LGHDT and CDR2 YNNKEL (reference sequence).

This chain uses TRBV13 with TRBJ2-3; D is ambiguous. The V gene's germline CDR1 is PRHDT and CDR2 FYEKMQ (reference sequence). V lost 1 base to trimming and J lost 0 bases, with 11 bases between them. The length of the CDR3 is 16 residues. CDR3 amino acids: CASSLVLGLSTDTQYF. The DNA of the CDR3 is TGTGCCAGCAGCTTAGTTCTCGGTCTTAGCACAGATACGCAGTATTTT.

The chain employs TRBV20-1 and TRBJ2-1; D gene unclear. V lost 2 bases and J 9 bases, leaving 11 bases between the germline ends. The CDR3 has 12 residues. Germline assignment: CDR1 DFQATT and CDR2 SNEGSKA (reference sequence). DNA of the CDR3: TGCAGTGCTAGACCCCCGAACTCTGAGCAGTTCTTC. Translating it yields CSARPPNSEQFF.

The chain carries TRBV28 and TRBJ1-2, with 8 bases fitting TRBD1. After removal of 7 bases from V and 1 base from J, the junction contained 11 bases not matched to a gene. Germline V CDR1 and CDR2: MDHEN, SYDVKM. The CDR3 sequence is 16 residues long. CDR3 sequence: CASNTPAGQDNYGYTF. The CDR3 DNA is TGTGCCAGCAACACCCCAGCGGGACAGGATAACTATGGCTACACCTTC.

In the case of this clonotype: This sequence may be a read error, since a much larger clone differs from it by one base. The V call is TRBV4-3, the J call TRBJ2-1, with TRBD2 as a possible D gene (5 bases). The CDR3 has 18 amino acids. Trimming shortened V by 0 bases and J by 2 bases, and 17 bases separated the two germline ends. CDR1 LGHNA and CDR2 YSLEER come from the germline V gene. CDR3 protein: CASSQDVRGPGTYNEQFF. The DNA of the CDR3 is TGCGCCAGCAGCCAAGATGTGAGAGGGCCCGGGACCTACAATGAGCAGTTCTTC.

This clonotype has only a few counts. This chain connects TRBV20-1 to TRBJ2-3; D is uncertain. The V end lost 2 bases, the J end lost 2 bases, and 17 bases lay between the germline ends. The CDR3 runs 16 residues. Per the germline V gene, CDR1 is DFQATT and CDR2 is SNEGSKA (reference sequence). For the CDR3, the DNA is TGCAGTGCTAGACCCCGCTTCAACAGAGTCACAGATACGCAGTATTTT. It encodes CSARPRFNRVTDTQYF.

The rearrangement links TRBV12-3 or TRBV12-4 to TRBJ1-1; D is ambiguous. The V and J ends lost 3 bases and 2 bases respectively, with 13 bases between them. This CDR3 is built from 15 residues. The DNA for the CDR3 is TGTGCCAGCAGTTTCAGTCCTCTGGTCAACACTGAAGCTTTCTTT. Translating it yields CASSFSPLVNTEAFF.

J is TRBJ2-7 and V is TRBV6-2 or TRBV6-3; 7 bases are a match to TRBD2. This CDR3 is 14 amino acids long. The germline V gene has CDR1 MNHEY and CDR2 SVGEGT. V lost 7 bases, J lost 3 bases, and 9 bases stayed unmatched. In DNA, the CDR3 is TGTGCCAGCACCACCGGGGGGATCCACTACGAGCAGTACTTC. This encodes CASTTGGIHYEQYF.

The V and J genes are TRBV24-1 and TRBJ2-2; maybe TRBD2 (6 bases). CDR3 length: 18 residues. Trimming removed 4 bases from V and 5 bases from J, with 22 bases in between. Looked up from germline, CDR1 is KGHDR and CDR2 is SFDVKD. The CDR3 sequence: CATSDPPGGRAGTGELFF. The CDR3 DNA sequence: TGTGCCACCAGTGACCCCCCCGGTGGCAGGGCGGGAACCGGGGAGCTGTTTTTT.

This clonotype showed up just a few times. The V gene is TRBV28, the J gene TRBJ1-2, with 7 bases fitting TRBD1. CDR3 length: 13 amino acids. V was clipped by 5 bases and J by 6 bases; unmatched bases: 6. In germline, CDR1 is MDHEN, CDR2 SYDVKM. The CDR3 loop is CASSPGQAHGYTF. The CDR3 DNA sequence: TGTGCCAGCAGTCCAGGACAGGCCCATGGCTACACCTTC.

There are many counts of this clonotype. V gene TRBV29-1 combines with J gene TRBJ2-7; the D gene is possibly TRBD1 (6 bases). Germline-derived CDR1 and CDR2 are SQVTM and ANQGSEA. The CDR3 has 14 amino acids. V shed 3 bases and J shed 4 bases, with 16 bases lying between them. The chain's CDR3 is CSVEFGGQGYEQYF. The CDR3 DNA reads TGCAGCGTTGAGTTTGGGGGCCAGGGTTACGAGCAGTACTTC.

The chain has TRBV20-1 and TRBJ1-3; D gene uncertain. Per germline, CDR1 DFQATT and CDR2 SNEGSKA (reference sequence). This CDR3 has 15 amino acids. Deletions cut 0 bases from V and 0 bases from J, with 9 bases between. The CDR3 loop reads CSARDNQLSGNTIYF. CDR3 coding DNA: TGCAGTGCTAGAGATAACCAGCTCTCTGGAAACACCATATATTTT.

The chain joins TRBV12-3 or TRBV12-4 to TRBJ2-1, with 7 nucleotides matching TRBD1. There are 13 residues in the CDR3. With V trimmed by 7 bases and J by 8 bases, 8 bases remained unmatched. The CDR3 nucleotides are TGTGCCAGCAACGGACAGGTGGGGGATGAGCAGTTCTTC. Amino acid sequence: CASNGQVGDEQFF.

This clonotype was recorded at least ten times. The gene calls are TRBV4-2 and TRBJ2-7, with 9 bases matching TRBD1. Germline-derived CDR1 and CDR2 are LGHNA and YNFKEQ. Trimming removed 4 bases from V and 7 bases from J; junction bases left unmatched: 8. The CDR3 runs to 14 residues. The CDR3 nucleotides read TGTGCCAGCAGCCCGGGACAGGGCTTTCTAGAGCAGTACTTC. Protein: CASSPGQGFLEQYF.

V is TRBV28 and J is TRBJ2-5; unclear D gene. Trimming took 6 bases from V and 0 from J, leaving 11 bases between them. Per the germline V gene, CDR1 is MDHEN and CDR2 is SYDVKM. The CDR3 is 14 residues long. The CDR3 DNA reads as TGTGCCAGCAGCCCGACATCCTACCAAGAGACCCAGTACTTC. It translates to CASSPTSYQETQYF.

This clonotype was seen a handful of times. This chain uses TRBV28 with TRBJ2-5; D is perhaps TRBD2 (5 bases). V lost 5 bases and J 7 bases, leaving 11 bases between the germline ends. In germline, CDR1 is MDHEN, CDR2 SYDVKM. The CDR3 spans 12 residues. In nucleotides, the CDR3 is TGTGCCAGCAGTGGAAACCGGGGGACCCAGTACTTC. Amino acids: CASSGNRGTQYF.